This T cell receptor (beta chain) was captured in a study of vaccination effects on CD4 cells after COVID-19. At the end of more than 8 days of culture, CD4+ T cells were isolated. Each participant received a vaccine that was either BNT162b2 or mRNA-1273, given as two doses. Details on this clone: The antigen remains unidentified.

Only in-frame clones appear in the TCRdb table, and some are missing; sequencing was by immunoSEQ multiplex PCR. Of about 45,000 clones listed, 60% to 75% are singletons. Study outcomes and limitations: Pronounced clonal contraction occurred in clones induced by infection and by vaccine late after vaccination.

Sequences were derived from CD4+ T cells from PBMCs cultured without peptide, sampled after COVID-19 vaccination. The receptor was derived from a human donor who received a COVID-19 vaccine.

The CDR3 nucleotides are TGTGCCAGCAGCCCAACAGGGACAGGGGGACAGCCCCAGCATTTT. Protein: CASSPTGTGGQPQHF. The chain joins TRBV7-9 to TRBJ1-5, with TRBD1 identical over 11 bases. Germline trimming cut 5 bases from V and 7 bases from J; bases unmatched to any gene: 7. Germline V gene lookup returns CDR1 SEHNR and CDR2 FQNEAQ (reference sequence). The CDR3 totals 15 residues.